This TCR beta chain was found in a study of early T cells in non-severe SARS-CoV-2 infection. This CDR3 contains 14 residues. Trimming cost V 2 bases and J 4 bases; bases outside gene matches: 4. The germline gives CDR1 MDHEN, CDR2 SYDVKM. cDNA molecules, individually, were tagged with unique molecular identifiers. In TCRdb, the 5' RACE reads were re-called with MiXCR into one record per CDR3 protein. This repertoire shows 55,000 to 75,000 distinct CDR3 sequences, roughly 8% found once; its top ten account for 3% to 4%. This sequence was found in an adult who was a healthcare worker with PCR-confirmed SARS-CoV-2 infection or an uninfected control (not recorded which). The chain has TRBV28 and TRBJ2-7; TRBD2 matches at 8 bases. The sequenced sample was whole blood. The chain's CDR3 is CASSLGTRRYEQYF. The CDR3 nucleotides read TGTGCCAGCAGTTTAGGGACTAGGCGTTACGAGCAGTACTTC.